The clone carrying this T cell receptor (beta chain) has more than one count but fewer than ten. From the RT-PCR reads, TCRdb called clonotypes with MiXCR, one entry per CDR3 protein. Of about a million distinct CDR3 sequences detected, about a sixth appear once; the ten largest clones hold about 6%. These data are taken from a study of patients and donors after allogeneic stem cell transplantation. Germline CDR1 reads SGHTA; CDR2 reads FQGNSA. Between the trimmed V and J ends, which lost 5 bases and 3 bases, there was a span of 14 bases. The length of the CDR3 is 15 residues. The rearrangement joins TRBV7-2 to TRBJ2-1; D might be TRBD1 or TRBD2, each matching 6 bases. Input material: blood, either unsorted or a sorted T cell fraction (not recorded which). The source is a human donor who was either an allogeneic HSCT recipient or a stem cell or donor lymphocyte infusion donor (not recorded which). It is not recorded whose cells these are; they may come from a transplant donor. CDR3 region: CASSPFGGDYNEQFF. CDR3 coding DNA: TGTGCCAGCAGCCCCTTCGGGGGCGACTACAATGAGCAGTTCTTC.